A selection of T cell receptor beta chains follows, all from one sample in a study of blood T cell repertoires in COVID-19. Using immunoSEQ multiplex PCR, the repertoire was profiled, and TCRdb retains in-frame clones only, with some absent. The sample carries 220,000 or so clones, roughly 84% recorded once. The sequencing sample was made of peripheral blood. The receptor set was obtained from an older woman with acute or convalescent COVID-19. Both conserved end residues are part of each CDR3. The D gene is left open where the match is weak. Part of the rows lack a size; the others show once, few, many or a class for expanded clones.

v_gene: TRBV19; abundance: NA; d_gene: NA; j_gene: TRBJ2-2; CDR3aa: CASSIRGNTGELFF; CDR3nt: TGTGCCAGTAGTATTCGGGGGAACACCGGGGAGCTGTTTTTT
v_gene: TRBV4-1; abundance: NA; d_gene: TRBD1; j_gene: TRBJ1-1; CDR3aa: CASRGLQGFTEAFF; CDR3nt: TGCGCCAGCAGGGGTTTACAGGGGTTCACTGAAGCTTTCTTT
v_gene: TRBV7-9; abundance: NA; d_gene: NA; j_gene: TRBJ2-7; CDR3aa: CASSLGGGSYEQYF; CDR3nt: TGTGCCAGCAGCTTAGGGGGAGGCTCCTACGAGCAGTACTTC
v_gene: TRBV9; abundance: NA; d_gene: NA; j_gene: TRBJ1-6; CDR3aa: CASSVAGEYSPLHF; CDR3nt: TGTGCCAGCAGCGTCGCCGGGGAATACTCACCCCTCCACTTT
v_gene: TRBV10-3; abundance: few; d_gene: TRBD1; j_gene: TRBJ1-2; CDR3aa: CAISELERGTGNGYTF; CDR3nt: TGTGCCATCAGTGAGTTGGAACGCGGGACAGGGAATGGCTACACCTTC
v_gene: TRBV12-5; abundance: NA; d_gene: NA; j_gene: TRBJ1-3; CDR3aa: CASGPILGVTGNTIYF; CDR3nt: TGTGCTAGTGGACCTATTCTCGGGGTGACCGGAAACACCATATATTTT
v_gene: TRBV30; abundance: NA; d_gene: NA; j_gene: TRBJ1-3; CDR3aa: CAWSGRQEDTIYF; CDR3nt: TGTGCCTGGAGTGGACGGCAGGAGGACACCATATATTTT
v_gene: TRBV5-5; abundance: NA; d_gene: TRBD1; j_gene: TRBJ2-3; CDR3aa: CASSPRTGGTDTQYF; CDR3nt: TGTGCCAGCAGCCCCAGGACAGGAGGCACAGATACGCAGTATTTT
v_gene: TRBV19; abundance: NA; d_gene: TRBD1; j_gene: TRBJ1-6; CDR3aa: CASSMNRQGFSPLHF; CDR3nt: TGTGCCAGTAGTATGAACAGACAGGGTTTTTCACCCCTCCACTTT
v_gene: TRBV30; abundance: NA; d_gene: NA; j_gene: TRBJ1-1; CDR3aa: CAWSLATNTEAFF; CDR3nt: TGTGCCTGGAGCTTGGCCACGAACACTGAAGCTTTCTTT
v_gene: TRBV18; abundance: NA; d_gene: NA; j_gene: TRBJ1-2; CDR3aa: CASRPYSNYGYTF; CDR3nt: TGTGCCAGCCGCCCCTACAGTAACTATGGCTACACCTTC
v_gene: TRBV19; abundance: NA; d_gene: NA; j_gene: TRBJ2-2; CDR3aa: CASSIIALTGELFF; CDR3nt: TGTGCCAGTAGTATTATAGCGTTGACCGGGGAGCTGTTTTTT
v_gene: TRBV28; abundance: NA; d_gene: NA; j_gene: TRBJ1-1; CDR3aa: CASVWEGQSTEAFF; CDR3nt: TGTGCCAGCGTATGGGAGGGCCAAAGCACTGAAGCTTTCTTT
v_gene: TRBV5-1; abundance: NA; d_gene: TRBD1; j_gene: TRBJ1-2; CDR3aa: CASSPGTGVNYGYTF; CDR3nt: TGCGCCAGCAGCCCAGGGACAGGAGTTAACTATGGCTACACCTTC
v_gene: TRBV29-1; abundance: NA; d_gene: TRBD1; j_gene: TRBJ1-1; CDR3aa: CSAQGGSDTEAFF; CDR3nt: TGCAGCGCCCAGGGGGGATCGGACACTGAAGCTTTCTTT
v_gene: TRBV19; abundance: NA; d_gene: NA; j_gene: TRBJ1-1; CDR3aa: CASREQGPNTEAFF; CDR3nt: TGTGCCAGTAGAGAACAGGGACCGAACACTGAAGCTTTCTTT
v_gene: TRBV7-3; abundance: once; d_gene: TRBD1; j_gene: TRBJ2-1; CDR3aa: CASSGGTGSNEQFF; CDR3nt: TGTGCCAGTTCAGGGGGGACAGGGTCGAATGAGCAGTTCTTC
v_gene: TRBV7-2; abundance: NA; d_gene: NA; j_gene: TRBJ2-1; CDR3aa: CASSSRTFSYNEQFF; CDR3nt: TGTGCCAGCAGCTCGAGGACATTCTCCTACAATGAGCAGTTCTTC
v_gene: TRBV7-2; abundance: NA; d_gene: TRBD2; j_gene: TRBJ2-1; CDR3aa: CASSPAPGGASYNEQFF; CDR3nt: TGTGCCAGCAGCCCCGCCCCCGGGGGGGCCTCCTACAATGAGCAGTTCTTC
v_gene: TRBV7-9; abundance: few; d_gene: TRBD1; j_gene: TRBJ2-2; CDR3aa: CASSLRDRGPSGELFF; CDR3nt: TGTGCCAGCAGCTTACGGGACAGGGGCCCATCCGGGGAGCTGTTTTTT
v_gene: TRBV5-1; abundance: NA; d_gene: TRBD1; j_gene: TRBJ2-7; CDR3aa: CASSLGTVTGDTYEQYF; CDR3nt: TGCGCCAGCAGCTTGGGGACGGTGACAGGGGATACCTACGAGCAGTACTTC
v_gene: TRBV11-2; abundance: once; d_gene: NA; j_gene: TRBJ1-5; CDR3aa: CASSPTVSNQPQHF; CDR3nt: TGTGCCAGCAGCCCTACAGTTAGCAATCAGCCCCAGCATTTT
v_gene: TRBV5-4; abundance: NA; d_gene: NA; j_gene: TRBJ2-5; CDR3aa: CASSQNRVSHLETQYF; CDR3nt: TGTGCCAGCAGCCAGAACAGGGTCAGTCATTTAGAGACCCAGTACTTC
v_gene: TRBV9; abundance: NA; d_gene: TRBD1; j_gene: TRBJ1-1; CDR3aa: CASSRDRAHTEAFF; CDR3nt: TGTGCCAGCAGCAGGGACAGGGCGCACACTGAAGCTTTCTTT
v_gene: TRBV6-2/TRBV6-3; abundance: few; d_gene: NA; j_gene: TRBJ1-1; CDR3aa: CASSRRGNTEAFF; CDR3nt: TGTGCCAGCAGTCGCAGGGGAAACACTGAAGCTTTCTTT
v_gene: TRBV5-4; abundance: once; d_gene: TRBD1; j_gene: TRBJ1-1; CDR3aa: CASSLGDRKATEAFF; CDR3nt: TGTGCCAGCAGCTTAGGGGACAGGAAAGCCACTGAAGCTTTCTTT
v_gene: TRBV2; abundance: NA; d_gene: NA; j_gene: TRBJ1-1; CDR3aa: CASSEGRAITEAFF; CDR3nt: TGTGCCAGCAGTGAGGGCAGGGCGATCACTGAAGCTTTCTTT
v_gene: TRBV5-1; abundance: NA; d_gene: NA; j_gene: TRBJ1-5; CDR3aa: CASSPWTLDQPQHF; CDR3nt: TGCGCCAGCAGCCCATGGACATTGGATCAGCCCCAGCATTTT
v_gene: TRBV29-1; abundance: NA; d_gene: NA; j_gene: TRBJ1-1; CDR3aa: CSVEGGGSLPSGWGFF; CDR3nt: TGCAGCGTTGAAGGTGGGGGCAGCCTCCCGTCCGGGTGGGGTTTCTTT
v_gene: TRBV2; abundance: NA; d_gene: NA; j_gene: TRBJ1-5; CDR3aa: CASSADNQPQHF; CDR3nt: TGTGCCAGCAGCGCAGACAATCAGCCCCAGCATTTT